These 5 T cell receptor beta chains share one sample of origin, sequenced in a study of vaccination and CD4 T cells after COVID-19. TCRdb fed the PCR reads into MiXCR, producing one record per CDR3 protein. The sample includes some 21,000 distinct CDR3 sequences, around 57% of them seen just once. Sequences were derived from CD4+ T cells from blood, sampled before SARS-CoV-2 vaccination. These receptors originate from a human donor who had recovered from COVID-19.

This clonotype turned up a few times. This chain links TRBV24-1 with TRBJ2-3, with TRBD2 identical over 11 bases. V shed 7 bases and J 4 bases; nucleotides not matched to a gene: 21. Germline CDR1 KGHDR, CDR2 SFDVKD. This CDR3 spans 20 amino acids. The CDR3 reads CATSPRRDRPGTSGSDTQYF. The CDR3 region has the DNA TGTGCCACCAGCCCCCGGCGGGACAGGCCCGGGACTAGCGGATCAGATACGCAGTATTTT.

This clonotype occurred a few times. This chain uses TRBV28 with TRBJ1-5; TRBD1 matches 7 bases. The CDR3 contains 15 residues. Germline-derived CDR1 and CDR2 are MDHEN and SYDVKM. V shed 3 bases, J shed 2 bases, and the junction held 4 bases outside the gene matches. In nucleotides, the CDR3 is TGTGCCAGCAGTTTCGCCAGGGGGGGCAATCAGCCCCAGCATTTT. This sequence encodes CASSFARGGNQPQHF.

The chain joins TRBV3-1 to TRBJ1-6; D uncertain. CDR1 and CDR2 from the germline V gene are LGHDT and YNNKEL (reference sequence). Trimming left V 2 bases short and J 0 bases short, with 11 bases between. The CDR3 is 17 residues long. CDR3: CASSQSEGSSYNSPLHF. The CDR3 DNA reads as TGTGCCAGCAGCCAATCCGAGGGAAGCTCCTATAATTCACCCCTCCACTTT.

This clonotype occurred a few times. The chain couples TRBV6-1 to TRBJ2-5, with unresolved D. Germline loops: CDR1 MNHNS, CDR2 SASEGT. V was cut by 5 bases and J by 5 bases, with 21 bases left in between. The CDR3 has 16 amino acids. CDR3 region: CASSPRLGKSRETQYF. The CDR3 DNA follows: TGTGCCAGCAGTCCGAGACTGGGGAAGTCTCGGGAGACCCAGTACTTC.

The V call is TRBV20-1, the J call TRBJ2-3, with 8 nucleotides matching TRBD2. This CDR3 contains 14 residues. Germline assignment: CDR1 DFQATT and CDR2 SNEGSKA (reference sequence). V lost 3 bases and J lost 4; bases outside the gene matches: 6. CDR3 sequence: CSASLSGVADTQYF. The CDR3 region has the DNA TGCAGTGCTAGTCTTAGCGGGGTGGCAGATACGCAGTATTTT.